This T cell receptor (beta chain) was identified during a study of shared clonotypes between healthy human individuals. Study at large: CD4 naive and memory got three plates each, CD8 naive two, CD8 memory one.

Worth noting for this clone: The antigen is not known.

Produced via immunoSEQ multiplex PCR; TCRdb's table is partial and in-frame only. Of about 1.1 million clones listed, around 78% are singletons. Regarding the study as a whole: Non-shared clonotypes were found to have lower generation probabilities than the clonotypes that were shared by all four of the sorted-subset donors. Blood alone was sampled, and tissue repertoires likely differ.

The length of the CDR3 is 15 residues. CDR1 and CDR2 (germline): MDHEN, SYDVKM. V was trimmed by 6 bases and J by 5 bases, leaving 17 bases between them. The sample was memory CD4+ T cells from PBMCs. The sample's subset: CD45RA-negative fraction. The sequence derives from a man aged 18 to 29 in good health. Some clones in this sample may be carry-over from other donors' samples. The chain combines TRBV28 with TRBJ2-1, with a possible D match to TRBD2 (5 bases). In DNA form, the CDR3 reads TGTGCCAGCAGCCAAGGAGGTTTGTTTAACAATGAGCAGTTCTTC. Encoded protein: CASSQGGLFNNEQFF.